This T cell receptor beta chain was identified during a study of neoadjuvant nivolumab and ipilimumab in lung cancer. Across the whole study: The combination arm added day-1 ipilimumab 1 mg/kg to nivolumab 3 mg/kg on days 1, 15, 29. Study-wide findings and caveats: Only two of four nivolumab-treated tumors gained richness and clonality by surgery. Compared with tumor-adjacent uninvolved lung, resected tumors showed greater richness and clonality.

Germline CDR1 and CDR2: LNHDA and SQIVND (reference sequence). This CDR3 is built from 17 residues. Trimming cost V 5 bases and J 0 bases, with 19 bases left between them. About this clone: What it binds is unknown.

The method was immunoSEQ multiplex PCR; TCRdb's version includes in-frame clones alone and lacks a portion of them. The sample records 4,000 or so clones, roughly 80% being singletons. The sequence was collected from an adult with non-small cell lung cancer. Some clones in this sample may be carry-over from other donors' samples. Sequences were derived from normal lung tissue adjacent to the tumor, sampled after neoadjuvant nivolumab, alone or with ipilimumab, at or shortly before surgery. This rearrangement joins TRBV19 to TRBJ1-1; D perhaps matches TRBD1 (5 bases). The CDR3, as DNA: TGTGCCAGTAGTTCTCAAACGCAGGGTACCATGAACACTGAAGCTTTCTTT. This sequence encodes CASSSQTQGTMNTEAFF. Complete variable domain (other parts from reference TRBV19 and TRBJ1-1): DGGITQSPKYLFRKEGQNVTLSCEQNLNHDAMYWYRQDPGQGLRLIYYSQIVNDFQKGDIAEGYSVSREKKESFPLTVTSAQKNPTAFYLCASSSQTQGTMNTEAFFGQGTRLTVV.